These T cell receptor beta chains were read from a single sample in a study of cytomegalovirus exposure and HLA in healthy donors. Clones were sequenced by immunoSEQ multiplex PCR, and TCRdb holds only the in-frame ones, with some missing. Among 110,000 or so clones listed, 70% to 85% were seen once. Sequencing input: PBMCs. These receptors came from a man aged 45-60 years in good health and CMV-seropositive. The CDR3 runs from the conserved cysteine through the conserved F or W. A D gene is named only where the DNA matches it firmly. Where a row states a size, it is once, few, many or the class of an expanded clone; other rows omit it.

TRBD2	TRBV5-3	16	TRBJ2-3	once	CARSPVLAECTDTQYF	TGTGCCAGAAGCCCCGTGCTAGCGGAGTGCACAGATACGCAGTATTTT
NA	TRBV7-2	15	TRBJ1-2	NA	CASSPLGAGRHGYTF	TGTGCCAGCAGCCCCTTGGGCGCGGGTCGGCATGGCTACACCTTC
NA	TRBV14	12	TRBJ2-1	NA	CASSPSSMLQFF	TGTGCCAGCAGCCCTAGTTCAATGTTGCAGTTCTTC
TRBD2	TRBV6-1	13	TRBJ2-5	NA	CASSENIRGEQYF	TGTGCCAGCAGTGAAAACATCCGGGGGGAGCAGTACTTC
NA	TRBV6-1	12	TRBJ2-3	NA	CASSEFRDTQYF	TGTGCCAGCAGTGAATTCAGGGATACGCAGTATTTT
NA	TRBV7-2	14	TRBJ1-5	NA	CASSLADSDQPQHF	TGTGCCAGCAGCTTAGCAGACAGTGATCAGCCCCAGCATTTT
NA	TRBV4-3	14	TRBJ1-2	NA	CASSPDPGYYGYTF	TGCGCCAGCAGTCCCGACCCAGGATACTATGGCTACACCTTC
NA	TRBV19	16	TRBJ1-5	NA	CASSKMGRRSNQPQHF	TGTGCCAGTTCAAAAATGGGCCGGAGGAGCAATCAGCCCCAGCATTTT
NA	TRBV2	15	TRBJ2-7	NA	CASRWGQATSYEQYF	TGTGCCAGCAGGTGGGGGCAGGCGACCTCCTACGAGCAGTACTTC
TRBD2	TRBV28	14	TRBJ2-7	few	CASSLTSGAYEQYF	TGTGCCAGCAGTTTGACTAGCGGAGCCTACGAGCAGTACTTC
NA	TRBV7-2	14	TRBJ1-1	few	CASRPFSRNTEAFF	TGTGCCAGCAGACCCTTTTCCAGGAACACTGAAGCTTTCTTT
NA	TRBV5-1	17	TRBJ2-7	NA	CASSLDWGQGRAYEQYF	TGCGCCAGCAGCTTGGACTGGGGCCAGGGTAGGGCCTACGAGCAGTACTTC
TRBD2	TRBV9	15	TRBJ2-2	NA	CASSKGGGDTGELFF	TGTGCCAGCAGCAAGGGTGGGGGGGACACCGGGGAGCTGTTTTTT
TRBD1	TRBV18	16	TRBJ2-2	NA	CASSPGQGMSIGELFF	TGTGCCAGCTCACCCGGACAGGGGATGTCAATCGGGGAGCTGTTTTTT
TRBD2	TRBV30	21	TRBJ2-2	NA	CAWTIGTSGRPTARTTGELFF	TGTGCCTGGACCATCGGGACTAGCGGGAGGCCTACTGCTCGGACCACCGGGGAGCTGTTTTTT
TRBD2	TRBV7-8	15	TRBJ2-7	NA	CASSGAGGEGSEQYF	TGTGCCAGCAGCGGGGCGGGAGGAGAGGGCAGCGAGCAGTACTTC
NA	TRBV29-1	14	TRBJ2-2	NA	CSVVEQGSTGELFF	TGCAGCGTTGTCGAACAGGGTTCCACCGGGGAGCTGTTTTTT
NA	TRBV2	16	TRBJ2-5	NA	CASSGRLGRGEETQYF	TGTGCCAGCAGTGGCCGACTAGGGCGGGGTGAGGAGACCCAGTACTTC
TRBD1	TRBV10-3	14	TRBJ1-3	NA	CAIRGQGKRNTIYF	TGTGCCATCAGGGGACAGGGTAAAAGAAACACCATATATTTT
TRBD1	TRBV4-3	14	TRBJ2-1	NA	CASSQQTGGVEQFF	TGCGCCAGCAGCCAGCAAACAGGGGGCGTTGAGCAGTTCTTC
NA	TRBV5-1	13	TRBJ2-5	NA	CASSLAVRETQYF	TGCGCCAGCAGCTTGGCCGTGAGGGAGACCCAGTACTTC
NA	TRBV18	14	TRBJ1-4	NA	CASSPSATNEKLFF	TGTGCCAGCTCACCGTCGGCAACTAATGAAAAACTGTTTTTT
TRBD1	TRBV18	15	TRBJ2-7	NA	CASSPPDRGSYEQYF	TGTGCCAGCTCACCACCTGACAGGGGATCCTACGAGCAGTACTTC
TRBD2	TRBV30	14	TRBJ2-3	few	CAWGTSGLRDTQYF	TGTGCCTGGGGGACTAGCGGATTAAGAGATACGCAGTATTTT
NA	TRBV4-2	14	TRBJ1-1	NA	CASSTRVKNTEAFF	TGTGCCAGCAGCACCCGGGTCAAGAACACTGAAGCTTTCTTT
NA	TRBV19	14	TRBJ1-5	once	CASSIYSFNQPQHF	TGTGCCAGTAGTATTTATAGTTTTAATCAGCCCCAGCATTTT
NA	TRBV7-9	15	TRBJ1-6	NA	CASSSTESYNSPLHF	TGTGCCAGCAGTTCCACCGAGTCCTATAATTCACCCCTCCACTTT
TRBD1	TRBV28	13	TRBJ2-7	NA	CASRTGGIYEQYF	TGTGCCAGTAGGACAGGGGGAATCTACGAGCAGTACTTC
TRBD1	TRBV29-1	14	TRBJ1-1	NA	CSARQGATDTEAFF	TGCAGCGCAAGACAGGGCGCAACAGACACTGAAGCTTTCTTT
NA	TRBV6-5	14	TRBJ1-4	NA	CASSYGGQYEKLFF	TGTGCCAGCAGTTACGGTGGCCAGTATGAAAAACTGTTTTTT
NA	TRBV6-1	15	TRBJ2-1	once	CASNSGSSRGNEQFF	TGTGCCAGCAACTCGGGCTCTTCTAGGGGCAATGAGCAGTTCTTC
TRBD2	TRBV12-5	14	TRBJ2-3	NA	CASGSGAYTDTQYF	TGTGCTAGTGGTAGCGGGGCCTACACAGATACGCAGTATTTT
NA	TRBV4-3	15	TRBJ1-2	NA	CASSQGSWGQRGYTF	TGCGCCAGCAGCCAAGGCTCGTGGGGGCAGAGGGGCTACACCTTC
TRBD2	TRBV10-2	17	TRBJ2-1	NA	CASTPGLAGVSYNEQFF	TGCGCCAGCACCCCGGGACTAGCGGGAGTTTCCTACAATGAGCAGTTCTTC
TRBD2	TRBV28	15	TRBJ2-3	NA	CASTSGGSNTDTQYF	TGTGCCAGCACCTCGGGGGGATCTAACACAGATACGCAGTATTTT
TRBD1	TRBV19	12	TRBJ1-2	few	CASKGAAGGYTF	TGTGCCAGTAAGGGGGCGGCCGGCGGCTACACCTTC
NA	TRBV2	13	TRBJ1-2	NA	CASSGTGSYGYTF	TGTGCCAGCAGCGGAACAGGGAGCTATGGCTACACCTTC
TRBD2	TRBV4-1	17	TRBJ2-3	NA	CASSQLKRGPSTDTQYF	TGCGCCAGCAGCCAACTTAAGCGGGGACCTAGCACAGATACGCAGTATTTT
NA	TRBV5-6	14	TRBJ2-7	NA	CASSLRGAPHEQYF	TGTGCCAGCAGCTTGCGGGGGGCCCCCCACGAGCAGTACTTC
NA	TRBV18	14	TRBJ1-2	NA	CASSPDGSNYGYTF	TGTGCCAGCTCACCAGATGGCTCTAACTATGGCTACACCTTC
TRBD2	TRBV5-8	17	TRBJ2-1	NA	CASSSYLGGSSYNEQFF	TGTGCCAGCAGCTCCTACCTGGGGGGGTCCTCCTACAATGAGCAGTTCTTC
NA	TRBV5-8	13	TRBJ2-5	NA	CASSFPSRETQYF	TGTGCCAGCAGCTTCCCGAGCCGGGAGACCCAGTACTTC
NA	TRBV30	14	TRBJ1-5	NA	CAWSVPPGIQPQHF	TGTGCCTGGAGTGTACCCCCAGGGATACAGCCCCAGCATTTT
NA	TRBV28	14	TRBJ2-2	few	CASSGQGITGELFF	TGTGCCAGCAGCGGGCAGGGGATAACCGGGGAGCTGTTTTTT
NA	TRBV27	13	TRBJ1-5	NA	CASRGTANQPQHF	TGTGCCAGCAGAGGGACTGCCAATCAGCCCCAGCATTTT
NA	TRBV9	16	TRBJ1-2	NA	CASSVEGTGSGRGYTF	TGTGCCAGCAGCGTAGAAGGAACAGGGTCGGGTCGTGGCTACACCTTC
NA	TRBV7-9	15	TRBJ1-2	once	CASSLEFEGAGGYTF	TGTGCCAGCAGCTTAGAATTTGAGGGCGCGGGTGGCTACACCTTC
NA	TRBV11-2	15	TRBJ1-4	once	CASSPEGRTNEKLFF	TGTGCCAGCAGTCCGGAAGGGAGGACTAATGAAAAACTGTTTTTT
TRBD1	TRBV7-2	14	TRBJ2-1	NA	CASGPGTGPHEQFF	TGTGCCAGTGGTCCCGGGACAGGGCCCCATGAGCAGTTCTTC
NA	TRBV6-1	12	TRBJ2-5	few	CASSENRETQYF	TGTGCCAGCAGTGAGAATCGGGAGACCCAGTACTTC
NA	TRBV30	12	TRBJ2-7	few	CAWKGVTYEQYF	TGTGCCTGGAAGGGAGTTACCTACGAGCAGTACTTC